These T cell receptor beta chains were read from a single sample in a study of blood T cell repertoires in COVID-19. Assay used: immunoSEQ multiplex PCR; TCRdb lists only in-frame clones, some missing. The table lists about 34,000 clones, roughly 74% of them singletons. Sample: peripheral blood. All receptors derive from an elderly man with active or convalescent COVID-19. Each CDR3 is given with its conserved first and last residue. D genes are given only for firm matches. Size is omitted from some rows. Given values are once, few, many or a class for expanded clones.

j_gene: TRBJ2-5
abundance: -
v_gene: TRBV19
len: 15
d_gene: -
CDR3nt: TGTGCCAGTAGTATGTACAGGGGGGGCCAAGAGACCCAGTACTTC
CDR3aa: CASSMYRGGQETQYF

j_gene: TRBJ1-4
abundance: -
v_gene: TRBV19
len: 10
d_gene: -
CDR3nt: TGTCCGGGAAGGTGGGAAAAACTGTTTTTT
CDR3aa: CPGRWEKLFF

j_gene: TRBJ2-2
abundance: -
v_gene: TRBV13
len: 15
d_gene: -
CDR3nt: TGTGCCAGCAGCTTTCTACAGGGCGACACCGGGGAGCTGTTTTTT
CDR3aa: CASSFLQGDTGELFF

j_gene: TRBJ2-7
abundance: -
v_gene: TRBV10-2
len: 13
d_gene: TRBD2
CDR3nt: TGCGCCAGCTCGCGACTAGCGACATACGAGCAGTACTTC
CDR3aa: CASSRLATYEQYF

j_gene: TRBJ2-7
abundance: -
v_gene: TRBV11-2
len: 13
d_gene: -
CDR3nt: TGTGCCAGCAGCCTGCGCGGTGGATACGAGCAGTACTTC
CDR3aa: CASSLRGGYEQYF

j_gene: TRBJ1-1
abundance: -
v_gene: TRBV19
len: 12
d_gene: -
CDR3nt: TGTGCCAGTAGTACCGACAGCGCTGAAGCTTTCTTT
CDR3aa: CASSTDSAEAFF

j_gene: TRBJ2-5
abundance: -
v_gene: TRBV4-2
len: 16
d_gene: TRBD2
CDR3nt: TGTGCCAGCAGCCAAGAGGGCGGGAGCTCTTTCGAGACCCAGTACTTC
CDR3aa: CASSQEGGSSFETQYF

j_gene: TRBJ2-7
abundance: -
v_gene: TRBV30
len: 14
d_gene: -
CDR3nt: TGTGCCTGGAGTAAAACAGGGGGGGCAATTGGGCAGTACTTC
CDR3aa: CAWSKTGGAIGQYF

j_gene: TRBJ2-7
abundance: -
v_gene: TRBV5-1
len: 14
d_gene: -
CDR3nt: TGCGCCAGCAGCCGGTTTGACTCAAATTACGAGCAGTACTTC
CDR3aa: CASSRFDSNYEQYF

j_gene: TRBJ2-1
abundance: few
v_gene: TRBV5-6
len: 16
d_gene: -
CDR3nt: TGTGCCAGCAGCCCCAATCCGACCGGGGGTTCAAATGAGCAGTTCTTC
CDR3aa: CASSPNPTGGSNEQFF

j_gene: TRBJ2-2
abundance: -
v_gene: TRBV18
len: 18
d_gene: TRBD2
CDR3nt: TGTGCCAGCTCATCCAGTTTTGGGACTAGCGGACCCGGGAGGGAGCTGTTTTTT
CDR3aa: CASSSSFGTSGPGRELFF

j_gene: TRBJ2-3
abundance: -
v_gene: TRBV7-9
len: 18
d_gene: -
CDR3nt: TGTGCCAGCAGCTTAGGGGATAGCGGCTGGACTAGCACAGATACGCAGTATTTT
CDR3aa: CASSLGDSGWTSTDTQYF

j_gene: TRBJ2-1
abundance: -
v_gene: TRBV30
len: 14
d_gene: -
CDR3nt: TGTGCCTGGACGCTCTCACTCCTCCATGATGAGCAGTTCTTC
CDR3aa: CAWTLSLLHDEQFF

j_gene: TRBJ2-6
abundance: -
v_gene: TRBV7-2
len: 16
d_gene: -
CDR3nt: TGTGCCAGCAGCTTGTCCGCGAACTCTGGGGCCAACGTCCTGACTTTC
CDR3aa: CASSLSANSGANVLTF

j_gene: TRBJ1-2
abundance: -
v_gene: TRBV5-6
len: 15
d_gene: TRBD1
CDR3nt: TGTGCCAGCAGCTTGTTTGGACAGGGGACGGATGGCTACACCTTC
CDR3aa: CASSLFGQGTDGYTF

j_gene: TRBJ2-1
abundance: few
v_gene: TRBV4-3
len: 16
d_gene: -
CDR3nt: TGCGCCAGCAGCCCCAGCCCCCAAGGGGACTACAATGAGCAGTTCTTC
CDR3aa: CASSPSPQGDYNEQFF

j_gene: TRBJ2-3
abundance: -
v_gene: TRBV19
len: 12
d_gene: -
CDR3nt: TGTGCCAGTAGCCACAGGGAAAATACGCAGTATTTT
CDR3aa: CASSHRENTQYF

j_gene: TRBJ1-1
abundance: -
v_gene: TRBV7-2
len: 13
d_gene: -
CDR3nt: TGTGCCAGCAGCCGACAGGCCAACACTGAAGCTTTCTTT
CDR3aa: CASSRQANTEAFF

j_gene: TRBJ2-2
abundance: -
v_gene: TRBV29-1
len: 14
d_gene: -
CDR3nt: TGCAGCGTCATGACAGTCGCGAACACCGGGGAGCTGTTTTTT
CDR3aa: CSVMTVANTGELFF

j_gene: TRBJ2-7
abundance: -
v_gene: TRBV4-3
len: 14
d_gene: -
CDR3nt: TGCGCCAGCAGCCAAGAGACTACGTCCTACGAGCAGTACTTC
CDR3aa: CASSQETTSYEQYF

j_gene: TRBJ2-1
abundance: -
v_gene: TRBV7-3
len: 14
d_gene: -
CDR3nt: TGTGCCAGCAGCCCAAATCCCAACTACAATGAGCAGTTCTTC
CDR3aa: CASSPNPNYNEQFF

j_gene: TRBJ2-3
abundance: few
v_gene: TRBV27
len: 15
d_gene: -
CDR3nt: TGTGCCAGCAGTCCTACGTGGGCGTCCACAGATACGCAGTATTTT
CDR3aa: CASSPTWASTDTQYF

j_gene: TRBJ2-3
abundance: -
v_gene: TRBV19
len: 13
d_gene: -
CDR3nt: TGTGCCAGCGGAGAAGGGGGTACAGATACGCAGTATTTT
CDR3aa: CASGEGGTDTQYF

j_gene: TRBJ1-1
abundance: -
v_gene: TRBV28
len: 15
d_gene: -
CDR3nt: TGTGCCAGCAGTCCCCTTGTGGGGGAGCGGGGTGAAGCTTTCTTT
CDR3aa: CASSPLVGERGEAFF

j_gene: TRBJ2-1
abundance: -
v_gene: TRBV24-1
len: 16
d_gene: -
CDR3nt: TGTGCCACCAGTGACGTAGCGCCGAGCTCCTACAATGAGCAGTTCTTC
CDR3aa: CATSDVAPSSYNEQFF

j_gene: TRBJ1-2
abundance: few
v_gene: TRBV5-6
len: 14
d_gene: -
CDR3nt: TGTGCCAGCAGCTGGACGGGAACAGTCTATGGCTACACCTTC
CDR3aa: CASSWTGTVYGYTF

j_gene: TRBJ1-1
abundance: once
v_gene: TRBV28
len: 12
d_gene: -
CDR3nt: TGTGCCAGCAGTCCTAGTATCACTGAAGCTTTCTTT
CDR3aa: CASSPSITEAFF

j_gene: TRBJ2-3
abundance: -
v_gene: TRBV13
len: 16
d_gene: -
CDR3nt: TGTGCCAGCAGCTTAGGCTTGGCGGGTTTCACAGATACGCAGTATTTT
CDR3aa: CASSLGLAGFTDTQYF

j_gene: TRBJ1-1
abundance: -
v_gene: TRBV5-1
len: 13
d_gene: -
CDR3nt: TGCGCCAGCAGCTTGGACAGGAACACTGAAGCTTTCTTT
CDR3aa: CASSLDRNTEAFF

j_gene: TRBJ2-1
abundance: once
v_gene: TRBV5-1
len: 15
d_gene: TRBD1
CDR3nt: TGCGCCAGCAGCTTCGGGGACAGGGAATACAATGAGCAGTTCTTC
CDR3aa: CASSFGDREYNEQFF

j_gene: TRBJ2-3
abundance: -
v_gene: TRBV7-8
len: 17
d_gene: TRBD2
CDR3nt: TGTGCCAGCAGCAAAACCGGGACTAGCGGGGTCACAGATACGCAGTATTTT
CDR3aa: CASSKTGTSGVTDTQYF

j_gene: TRBJ2-7
abundance: -
v_gene: TRBV6-1
len: 14
d_gene: -
CDR3nt: TGTGCCAGCAGTGAAGTTGGCGACACCTACGAGCAGTACTTC
CDR3aa: CASSEVGDTYEQYF

j_gene: TRBJ1-2
abundance: few
v_gene: TRBV14
len: 16
d_gene: -
CDR3nt: TGTGCCAGCAGCCAAGTGGGTCAGGGCCCGCTCTATGGCTACACCTTC
CDR3aa: CASSQVGQGPLYGYTF

j_gene: TRBJ2-5
abundance: -
v_gene: TRBV6-5
len: 14
d_gene: -
CDR3nt: TGTGCCAGCAGCGCCCAAATGGACATGGAGACCCAGTACTTC
CDR3aa: CASSAQMDMETQYF

j_gene: TRBJ2-3
abundance: -
v_gene: TRBV9
len: 17
d_gene: TRBD2
CDR3nt: TGTGCCAGCAGCGTAGGACTAGCGGGAGCGGGGACAGATACGCAGTATTTT
CDR3aa: CASSVGLAGAGTDTQYF

j_gene: TRBJ2-2
abundance: -
v_gene: TRBV11-2
len: 15
d_gene: -
CDR3nt: TGTGCCAGCAGCTTAGCAACGGGACTTTCCGGGGAGCTGTTTTTT
CDR3aa: CASSLATGLSGELFF

j_gene: TRBJ2-1
abundance: -
v_gene: TRBV20-1
len: 16
d_gene: -
CDR3nt: TGCAGTGCTAGTTCTTGGGCGGGGAGCTCCTACAATGAGCAGTTCTTC
CDR3aa: CSASSWAGSSYNEQFF

j_gene: TRBJ1-2
abundance: -
v_gene: TRBV19
len: 13
d_gene: -
CDR3nt: TGTGCCAGTAGTATAGGGACTACCTATGGCTACACCTTC
CDR3aa: CASSIGTTYGYTF

j_gene: TRBJ2-3
abundance: -
v_gene: TRBV19
len: 18
d_gene: TRBD2
CDR3nt: TGTGCCAGTAGTACCCCAACAAGACTAGCGGCTAGCACAGATACGCAGTATTTT
CDR3aa: CASSTPTRLAASTDTQYF

j_gene: TRBJ1-4
abundance: -
v_gene: TRBV28
len: 15
d_gene: TRBD1
CDR3nt: TGTGCCAGCGCAAGGTCAGGGGGCGCGGGTGAAAAACTGTTTTTT
CDR3aa: CASARSGGAGEKLFF

j_gene: TRBJ2-7
abundance: -
v_gene: TRBV28
len: 14
d_gene: TRBD1
CDR3nt: TGTGCCTCAGAGCCGAGACAGGGATCCTACGAGCAGTACTTC
CDR3aa: CASEPRQGSYEQYF

j_gene: TRBJ2-7
abundance: -
v_gene: TRBV7-2
len: 15
d_gene: -
CDR3nt: TGTGCCAGCAGCACCGCTTCTAGCGCGGCCTACGAGCAGTACTTC
CDR3aa: CASSTASSAAYEQYF

j_gene: TRBJ1-6
abundance: -
v_gene: TRBV28
len: 15
d_gene: -
CDR3nt: TGTGCCAGCAGAATAGGGAGCTCCTATAATTCACCCCTCCACTTT
CDR3aa: CASRIGSSYNSPLHF

j_gene: TRBJ1-2
abundance: -
v_gene: TRBV7-9
len: 14
d_gene: TRBD1
CDR3nt: TGTGCCAGCAGCCGCGGGACAGCTAACTATGGCTACACCTTC
CDR3aa: CASSRGTANYGYTF

j_gene: TRBJ1-2
abundance: -
v_gene: TRBV9
len: 13
d_gene: -
CDR3nt: TGTGCCAGCAGCGTAGCGAGCGGCTATGGCTACACCTTC
CDR3aa: CASSVASGYGYTF

j_gene: TRBJ2-1
abundance: -
v_gene: TRBV7-2
len: 15
d_gene: -
CDR3nt: TGTGCCAGCAGGCTAGTATCGTTGTCCTACAATGAGCAGTTCTTC
CDR3aa: CASRLVSLSYNEQFF

j_gene: TRBJ2-5
abundance: -
v_gene: TRBV18
len: 16
d_gene: TRBD2
CDR3nt: TGTGCCAGCTCACCAAGGCCGGGACTAGCGGGAGAGACCCAGTACTTC
CDR3aa: CASSPRPGLAGETQYF

j_gene: TRBJ1-2
abundance: -
v_gene: TRBV18
len: 15
d_gene: -
CDR3nt: TGTGCCAGCTCACCACGTAACACGCCCAACTATGGCTACACCTTC
CDR3aa: CASSPRNTPNYGYTF

j_gene: TRBJ2-2
abundance: -
v_gene: TRBV7-8
len: 15
d_gene: TRBD1
CDR3nt: TGTGCCAGCAGCTTATCAGGGACAGCCACCGGGGAGCTGTTTTTT
CDR3aa: CASSLSGTATGELFF